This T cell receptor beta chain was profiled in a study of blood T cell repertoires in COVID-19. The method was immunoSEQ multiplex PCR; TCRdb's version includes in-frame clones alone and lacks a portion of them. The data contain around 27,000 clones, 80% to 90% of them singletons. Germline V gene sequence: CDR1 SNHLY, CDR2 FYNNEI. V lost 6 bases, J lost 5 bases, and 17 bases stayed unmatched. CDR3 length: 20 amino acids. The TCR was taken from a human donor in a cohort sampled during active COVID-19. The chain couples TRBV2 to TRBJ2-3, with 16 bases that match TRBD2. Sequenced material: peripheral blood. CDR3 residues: CASRSPLGTSGGAHGDTQYF. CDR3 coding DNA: TGTGCCAGCAGGAGCCCCCTCGGGACTAGCGGGGGGGCCCATGGAGATACGCAGTATTTT.